This T cell receptor (beta chain) was sequenced for a study of human T cells and chemical hapten exposure. Whole-study context: Sensitizing treatment utilized 2% DPC over a 2 cm by 2 cm portion of upper inner arm skin. Diagnoses of alopecia areata, totalis or universalis occurred in mostly female patients.

TCRdb re-derived calls from the RACE reads in MiXCR, one entry per CDR3 protein. This table holds under 130,000 distinct CDR3 sequences, approximately 10% found once. Overall study findings and caveats: Significantly greater numbers of large CDR3 similarity clusters came from expanded TCRs than from controls.

Note on this clonotype: Its antigen is unidentified.

Time point described: patch test 1, 2 weeks after DPC sensitization. Documented treatment: therapeutic diphenylcyclopropenone sensitization with weekly scalp DPC. Prior to each patch test being applied, blood was drawn. The CDR3 consists of 15 residues. Looked up from germline, CDR1 is SNHLY and CDR2 is FYNNEI. Trimming took off 1 base at V and 0 bases at J, with 6 bases between the two ends. The chain combines TRBV2 with TRBJ1-4; no firm D call. The sample was whole blood, taken in connection with sensitization to the hapten diphenylcyclopropenone (DPC). The sequence was obtained from a woman in her thirties or forties with alopecia areata. Some clones in this sample may be carry-over from other donors' samples. The CDR3 region is CASSEGAATNEKLFF. CDR3 DNA: TGTGCCAGCAGTGAAGGAGCAGCAACTAATGAAAAACTGTTTTTT.